In this sample, the clone carrying this T cell receptor beta chain turned up a few times. The record originates from a study of tumour-infiltrating T cells in Burkitt lymphoma. Turning to the study itself: Patients covered every epidemiological subtype of Burkitt lymphoma. Survival, overall and progression-free, tracked with productive clonality.

Sequencing used immunoSEQ multiplex PCR; TCRdb keeps in-frame clones, though not all of them. The repertoire has approximately 2,200 clones, roughly 15% of them found once; the top ten carry roughly a tenth. The CDR3 totals 11 residues. The V gene lost 6 bases and the J gene lost 6 bases, with 8 bases spanning the gap. CDR1 and CDR2 (germline): SNHLY, FYNNEI. The clonotype was recovered from a human donor with Burkitt lymphoma. This chain connects TRBV2 to TRBJ1-1; D possibly corresponds to TRBD1 (5 bases). Material: tumor tissue. The CDR3 nucleotides are TGTGCCAGCAGGGAACAGGCTGAAGCTTTCTTT. Its translation is CASREQAEAFF.